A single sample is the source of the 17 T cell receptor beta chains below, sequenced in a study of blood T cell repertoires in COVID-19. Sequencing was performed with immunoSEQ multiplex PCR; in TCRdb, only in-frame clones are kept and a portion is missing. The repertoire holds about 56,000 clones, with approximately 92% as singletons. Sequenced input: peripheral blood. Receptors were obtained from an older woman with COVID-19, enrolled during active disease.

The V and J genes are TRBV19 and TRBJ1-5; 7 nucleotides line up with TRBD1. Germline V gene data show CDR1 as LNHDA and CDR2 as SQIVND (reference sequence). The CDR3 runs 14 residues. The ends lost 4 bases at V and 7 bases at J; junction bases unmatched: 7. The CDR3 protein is CASSKGGAGQPQHF. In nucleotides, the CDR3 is TGTGCCAGTAGTAAAGGGGGCGCGGGGCAGCCCCAGCATTTT.

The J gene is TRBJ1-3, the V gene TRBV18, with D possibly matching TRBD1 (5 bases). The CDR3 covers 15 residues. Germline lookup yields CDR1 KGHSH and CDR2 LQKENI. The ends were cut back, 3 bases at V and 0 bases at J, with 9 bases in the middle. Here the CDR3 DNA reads TGTGCCAGCTCACCCGACAGTCGCTCTGGAAACACCATATATTTT. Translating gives CASSPDSRSGNTIYF. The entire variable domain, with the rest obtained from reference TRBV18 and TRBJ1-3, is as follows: NAGVMQNPRHLVRRRGQEARLRCSPMKGHSHVYWYRQLPEEGLKFMVYLQKENIIDESGMPKERFSAEFPKEGPSILRIQQVVRGDSAAYFCASSPDSRSGNTIYFGEGSWLTVV.

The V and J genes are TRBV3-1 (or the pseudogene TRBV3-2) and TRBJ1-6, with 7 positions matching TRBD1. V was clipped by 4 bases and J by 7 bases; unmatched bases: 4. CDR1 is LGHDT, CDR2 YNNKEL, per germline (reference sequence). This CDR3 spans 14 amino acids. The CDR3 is CASSPTGENSPLHF. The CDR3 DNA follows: TGTGCCAGCAGCCCTACAGGGGAGAATTCACCCCTCCACTTT.

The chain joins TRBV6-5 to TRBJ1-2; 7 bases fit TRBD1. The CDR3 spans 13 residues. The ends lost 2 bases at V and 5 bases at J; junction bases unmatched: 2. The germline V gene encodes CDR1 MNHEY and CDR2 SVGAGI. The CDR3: CASSYGTDYGYTF. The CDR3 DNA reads TGTGCCAGCAGTTACGGGACAGATTATGGCTACACCTTC.

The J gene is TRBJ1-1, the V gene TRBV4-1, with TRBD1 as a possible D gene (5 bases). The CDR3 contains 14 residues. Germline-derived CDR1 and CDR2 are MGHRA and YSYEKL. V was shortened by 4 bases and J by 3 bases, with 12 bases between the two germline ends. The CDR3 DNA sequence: TGCGCCAGCAGCCCCCTAACAGGCTACACTGAAGCTTTCTTT. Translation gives CASSPLTGYTEAFF.

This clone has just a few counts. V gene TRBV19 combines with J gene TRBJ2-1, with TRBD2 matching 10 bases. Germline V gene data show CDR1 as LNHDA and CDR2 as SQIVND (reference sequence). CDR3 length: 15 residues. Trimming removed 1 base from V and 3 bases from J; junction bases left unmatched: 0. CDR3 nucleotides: TGTGCCAGTAGTATAGCTAGCGGGGGCTACAATGAGCAGTTCTTC. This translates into CASSIASGGYNEQFF.

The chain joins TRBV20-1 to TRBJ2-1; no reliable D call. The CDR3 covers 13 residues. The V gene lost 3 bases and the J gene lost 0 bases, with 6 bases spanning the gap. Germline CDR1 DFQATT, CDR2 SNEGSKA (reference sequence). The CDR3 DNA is TGCAGTGCTAGTCCTTCCTCCTACAATGAGCAGTTCTTC. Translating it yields CSASPSSYNEQFF.

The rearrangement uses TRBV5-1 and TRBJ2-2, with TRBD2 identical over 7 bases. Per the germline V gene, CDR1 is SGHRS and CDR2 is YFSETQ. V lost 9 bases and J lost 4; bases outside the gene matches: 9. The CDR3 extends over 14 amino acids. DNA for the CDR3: TGCGCCACTACACAGCAGCGGGGCACCGGGGAGCTGTTTTTT. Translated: CATTQQRGTGELFF.

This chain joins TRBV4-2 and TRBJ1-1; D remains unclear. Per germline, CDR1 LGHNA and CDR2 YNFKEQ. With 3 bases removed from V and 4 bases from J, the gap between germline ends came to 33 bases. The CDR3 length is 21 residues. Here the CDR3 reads CASSQYLHPRRSPLRGTEAFF. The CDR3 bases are TGTGCCAGCAGCCAGTACCTCCATCCCAGGCGCTCCCCACTCCGTGGCACTGAAGCTTTCTTT.

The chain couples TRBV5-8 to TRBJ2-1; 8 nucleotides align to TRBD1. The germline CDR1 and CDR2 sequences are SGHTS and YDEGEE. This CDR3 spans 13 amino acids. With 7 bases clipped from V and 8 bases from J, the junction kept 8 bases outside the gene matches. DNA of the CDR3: TGTGCCAGCGCAGGACAGGGTACTCATGAGCAGTTCTTC. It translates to CASAGQGTHEQFF. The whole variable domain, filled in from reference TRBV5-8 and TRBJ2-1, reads EAGVTQSPTHLIKTRGQQATLRCSPISGHTSVYWYQQALGLGLQFLLWYDEGEERNRGNFPPRFSGRQFPNYSSELNVNALELEDSALYLCASAGQGTHEQFFGPGTRLTVL.

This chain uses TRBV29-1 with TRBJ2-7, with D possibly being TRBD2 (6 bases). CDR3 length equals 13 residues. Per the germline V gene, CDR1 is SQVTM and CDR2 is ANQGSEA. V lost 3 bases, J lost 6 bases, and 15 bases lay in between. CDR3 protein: CSVEGLGPSEQYF. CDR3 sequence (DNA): TGCAGCGTTGAGGGACTTGGACCTTCCGAGCAGTACTTC.

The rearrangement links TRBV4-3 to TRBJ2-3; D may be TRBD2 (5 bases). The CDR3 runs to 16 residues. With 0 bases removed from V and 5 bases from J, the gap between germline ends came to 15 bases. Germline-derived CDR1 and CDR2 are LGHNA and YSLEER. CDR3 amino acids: CASSQEFSLAGDTQYF. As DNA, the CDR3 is TGCGCCAGCAGCCAAGAATTTAGTCTGGCGGGAGATACGCAGTATTTT.

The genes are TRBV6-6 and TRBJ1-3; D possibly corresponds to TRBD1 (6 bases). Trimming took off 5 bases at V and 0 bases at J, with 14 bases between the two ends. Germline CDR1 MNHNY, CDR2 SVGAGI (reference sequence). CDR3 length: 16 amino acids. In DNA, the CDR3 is TGTGCCAGCAGTACCAGGACAGAGAGCTCTGGAAACACCATATATTTT. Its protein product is CASSTRTESSGNTIYF.

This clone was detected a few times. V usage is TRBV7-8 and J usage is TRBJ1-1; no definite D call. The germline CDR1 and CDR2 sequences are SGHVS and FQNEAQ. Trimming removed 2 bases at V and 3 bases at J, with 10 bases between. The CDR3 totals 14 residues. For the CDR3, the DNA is TGTGCCAGCAGCTTAATGGCCTCAGACACTGAAGCTTTCTTT. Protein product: CASSLMASDTEAFF.

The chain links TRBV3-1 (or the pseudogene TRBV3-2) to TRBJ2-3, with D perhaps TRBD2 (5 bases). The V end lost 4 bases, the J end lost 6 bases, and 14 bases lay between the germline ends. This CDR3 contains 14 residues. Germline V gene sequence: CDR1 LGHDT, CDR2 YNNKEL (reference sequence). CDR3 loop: CASSLRGPPDTQYF. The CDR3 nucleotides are TGTGCCAGCAGCCTTCGGGGTCCCCCTGATACGCAGTATTTT.

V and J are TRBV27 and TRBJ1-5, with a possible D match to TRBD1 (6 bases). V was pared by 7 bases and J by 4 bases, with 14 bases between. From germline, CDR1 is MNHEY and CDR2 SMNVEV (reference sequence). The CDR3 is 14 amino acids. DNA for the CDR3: TGTGCCAGCACGGAACAGGGCCCTAATCAGCCCCAGCATTTT. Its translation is CASTEQGPNQPQHF.

The DNA of the CDR3 is TGTGCCTGGAGTACCGGGACAGGGGGCCTCTATGGCTACACCTTC. This codes for CAWSTGTGGLYGYTF. V and J are TRBV30 and TRBJ1-2; 12 bases align to TRBD1. Looked up from germline, CDR1 is GTSNPN and CDR2 is SVGIG (reference sequence). The length of the CDR3 is 15 residues. V lost 2 bases to trimming and J lost 4 bases; unmatched junction nucleotides: 5.